The entry below describes one TCR beta chain. The PCR made use of 60 Vbeta and 13 Jbeta primers. This table comes from immunoSEQ multiplex PCR, and its TCRdb copy is limited to in-frame clones, with some not included. The table for this sample gives just over 150,000 clones. This specimen belongs to a study of cytomegalovirus exposure and HLA in healthy donors. Turning to the study itself: Out of around 360 genotyped donors, roughly 80% belonged to the Caucasian-associated ancestry cluster.

The TCR was taken from a man aged 30 to 39 in good health and CMV-seronegative. Material for sequencing was PBMCs.

CDR3 in DNA: TGTGCCAGCAATATAATACTCGAACAGCCCCAGCATTTT. Translated, it gives CASNIILEQPQHF. The J gene is TRBJ1-5, the V gene TRBV28; D ambiguous. The CDR3 spans 13 residues. Germline CDR1 is MDHEN and CDR2 is SYDVKM. V dropped 7 bases and J dropped 7 bases, with 14 bases sitting between them.